A single sample gave rise to the 28 T cell receptor beta chains below, sequenced in a study of blood T cell repertoires in COVID-19. The repertoire was sequenced with immunoSEQ multiplex PCR; TCRdb's copy has only in-frame clones and lacks some. The repertoire holds fewer than 400,000 clones, with nearly 90% as singletons. The sample consisted of PBMCs or T cells enriched from blood (not recorded which). Every receptor here comes from a young woman who had recovered from COVID-19.

This chain connects TRBV5-6 to TRBJ1-2, with TRBD1 matching 7 bases. This CDR3 contains 14 residues. J was trimmed by 8 bases and V by 2 bases; bases with no gene match: 9. Germline CDR1 and CDR2: SGHDT and YYEEEE. The CDR3 nucleotides read TGTGCCAGCAGCTTCCAGCGAGGGGGCCTGGGCTACACCTTC. Its protein product is CASSFQRGGLGYTF. Combining the CDR3 with reference TRBV5-6 and TRBJ1-2 gives the whole variable domain DAGVTQSPTHLIKTRGQQVTLRCSPKSGHDTVSWYQQALGQGPQFIFQYYEEEERQRGNFPDRFSGHQFPNYSSELNVNALLLGDSALYLCASSFQRGGLGYTFGSGTRLTVV.

The rearrangement links TRBV7-2 to TRBJ2-5; TRBD1 matches 7 bases. The germline CDR1 and CDR2 sequences are SGHTA and FQGNSA. This CDR3 has 14 amino acids. After removal of 6 bases from V and 9 bases from J, the junction contained 13 bases not matched to a gene. CDR3 coding DNA: TGTGCCAGCAGGTCACGCGAACAGGGGAAAGCCCAGTACTTC. Its protein is CASRSREQGKAQYF.

This clone has a single count. This chain links TRBV29-1 with TRBJ1-2; D possibly corresponds to TRBD1 (5 bases). Trimming removed 6 bases from V and 2 bases from J, with 7 bases in between. This CDR3 is built from 11 residues. In germline, CDR1 is SQVTM, CDR2 ANQGSEA. In DNA form, the CDR3 reads TGCAGCGTACAGGAAAACTATGGCTACACCTTC. This encodes CSVQENYGYTF.

The chain recombines TRBV2 with TRBJ1-1; the D is unclear. This CDR3 has 11 residues. The germline V and J ends were trimmed by 3 bases and 8 bases, with 7 bases remaining between them. The V gene's germline CDR1 is SNHLY and CDR2 FYNNEI. CDR3 sequence reads: CASSEQAEAFF. The CDR3 bases are TGTGCCAGCAGTGAGCAGGCAGAAGCTTTCTTT. Full variable domain (remainder filled in from reference TRBV2 and TRBJ1-1): EPEVTQTPSHQVTQMGQEVILRCVPISNHLYFYWYRQILGQKVEFLVSFYNNEISEKSEIFDDQFSVERPDGSNFTLKIRSTKLEDSAMYFCASSEQAEAFFGQGTRLTVV.

CDR3 DNA sequence: TGTGCCAGCAGCCGCCAGGGTAGCAATCAGCCCCAGCATTTT. Translating it yields CASSRQGSNQPQHF. V is TRBV7-8 and J is TRBJ1-5; D is possibly TRBD1 (5 bases). The CDR3 is 14 residues long. Trimming stripped 5 bases from V and 0 bases from J, with 8 bases between. Germline V gene data show CDR1 as SGHVS and CDR2 as FQNEAQ. Combining the CDR3 with reference TRBV7-8 and TRBJ1-5 gives the whole variable domain GAGVSQSPRYKVAKRGQDVALRCDPISGHVSLFWYQQALGQGPEFLTYFQNEAQLDKSGLPSDRFFAERPEGSVSTLKIQRTQQEDSAVYLCASSRQGSNQPQHFGDGTRLSIL.

The J gene is TRBJ2-2, the V gene TRBV19; 8 bases line up with TRBD2. The V and J ends lost 5 bases and 7 bases, in that order; junction bases with no gene match: 6. The CDR3 consists of 14 residues. Germline V CDR1 and CDR2: LNHDA, SQIVND (reference sequence). In nucleotides, the CDR3 is TGTGCCAGTAGTCGGCGGGGGGAGCACGGGGAGCTGTTTTTT. The encoded protein is CASSRRGEHGELFF.

This chain connects TRBV7-9 to TRBJ1-1, with D maybe TRBD1 (6 bases). Deletions cut 6 bases from V and 1 base from J, with 12 bases between. In germline, CDR1 is SEHNR, CDR2 FQNEAQ (reference sequence). This CDR3 is built from 14 residues. The CDR3 sequence: CASRVGTSNTEAFF. The DNA for the CDR3 is TGTGCCAGCAGAGTCGGGACATCGAACACTGAAGCTTTCTTT.

The V gene is TRBV9, the J gene TRBJ1-3; maybe TRBD1 (5 bases). The CDR3 runs to 17 residues. V was pared by 3 bases and J by 0 bases, with 16 bases between. From germline, CDR1 is SGDLS and CDR2 YYNGEE. This CDR3 is CASSETKTVASGNTIYF. For the CDR3, the DNA is TGTGCCAGCAGCGAAACAAAGACAGTTGCCTCTGGAAACACCATATATTTT.

This chain uses TRBV30 with TRBJ2-5; 11 bases are shared with TRBD1. The CDR3 runs 14 residues. Looked up from germline, CDR1 is GTSNPN and CDR2 is SVGIG (reference sequence). With V trimmed by 3 bases and J by 6 bases, 6 bases remained unmatched. The CDR3 region has the DNA TGTGCCTGGAGCAAGGGGACAGGGGGAAAGACCCAGTACTTC. It specifies CAWSKGTGGKTQYF.

The CDR3 coding sequence is TGTGCCAGCAGCGCCCCAGGGTGGGATCAGCCCCAGCATTTT. Translated: CASSAPGWDQPQHF. The chain links TRBV9 to TRBJ1-5; D is perhaps TRBD1 (5 bases). Looked up from germline, CDR1 is SGDLS and CDR2 is YYNGEE. This CDR3 has 14 residues. The V gene lost 3 bases and the J gene lost 5 bases, with 12 bases spanning the gap.

The J gene is TRBJ2-1, the V gene TRBV6-5; the D gene is possibly TRBD2 (5 bases). The CDR3 has 13 residues. Trimming cost V 7 bases and J 2 bases, with 9 bases left between them. CDR1 is MNHEY, CDR2 SVGAGI, per germline. CDR3 loop: CASKLGAYNEQFF. The DNA for the CDR3 is TGTGCCAGCAAACTGGGAGCCTACAATGAGCAGTTCTTC.

This chain joins TRBV5-4 and TRBJ2-3; 11 bases fit TRBD2. The length of the CDR3 is 19 residues. The V gene's germline CDR1 is SGHNT and CDR2 YYREEE (reference sequence). V was clipped by 1 base and J by 0 bases; unmatched bases: 10. The DNA for the CDR3 is TGTGCCAGCAGCTTGTTTTCCGGACTAGCGGGCCTTAGCACAGATACGCAGTATTTT. It specifies CASSLFSGLAGLSTDTQYF.

The J gene is TRBJ1-2, the V gene TRBV27; D gene unclear. This CDR3 comprises 15 residues. Trimming took off 3 bases at V and 9 bases at J, with 20 bases between the two ends. The germline CDR1 and CDR2 sequences are MNHEY and SMNVEV (reference sequence). CDR3 sequence reads: CASSFIPDKTSRYTF. DNA of the CDR3: TGTGCCAGCAGTTTTATCCCCGACAAGACTAGCCGCTACACCTTC.

V is TRBV19 and J is TRBJ2-1; possible D gene TRBD1, 5 bases. This CDR3 spans 14 amino acids. V lost 5 bases and J 5 bases, leaving 13 bases between the germline ends. The germline gives CDR1 LNHDA, CDR2 SQIVND (reference sequence). The CDR3 loop reads CASSLATVNNEQFF. CDR3 in DNA: TGTGCCAGTAGTCTCGCGACAGTTAACAATGAGCAGTTCTTC.

The V gene is TRBV5-1, the J gene TRBJ1-1; D is unclear. The CDR3 runs 13 residues. Germline V CDR1 and CDR2: SGHRS, YFSETQ. Trimming removed 0 bases at V and 7 bases at J, with 10 bases between. The CDR3: CASSLENTVEAFF. The DNA for the CDR3 is TGCGCCAGCAGCTTGGAGAATACAGTTGAAGCTTTCTTT.

J is TRBJ1-1 and V is TRBV2, with 9 bases lining up with TRBD1. Looked up from germline, CDR1 is SNHLY and CDR2 is FYNNEI. After removal of 8 bases from V and 10 bases from J, the junction contained 11 bases not matched to a gene. This CDR3 has 13 residues. DNA for the CDR3: TGTGCCAGCGATAGGACAGGGGCCCCTACAGCTTTCTTT. Residues: CASDRTGAPTAFF. The whole variable domain, filled in from reference TRBV2 and TRBJ1-1, reads EPEVTQTPSHQVTQMGQEVILRCVPISNHLYFYWYRQILGQKVEFLVSFYNNEISEKSEIFDDQFSVERPDGSNFTLKIRSTKLEDSAMYFCASDRTGAPTAFFGQGTRLTVV.

V usage is TRBV6-1 and J usage is TRBJ2-7, with 8 bases that match TRBD2. The CDR3 covers 16 residues. CDR1 and CDR2 (germline): MNHNS, SASEGT. After removal of 2 bases from V and 6 bases from J, the junction contained 12 bases not matched to a gene. The DNA of the CDR3 is TGTGCCAGCAGTGAAAGGGGAAGCGGGAGACCCGGCGAGCAGTACTTC. Amino acids: CASSERGSGRPGEQYF.

As to this clone: Other nucleotide sequences from this sample produce the same CDR3. V is TRBV9 and J is TRBJ1-6; 7 bases agree with TRBD1. The CDR3 is 14 residues long. V gave up 2 bases and J gave up 6 bases; unmatched junction bases: 2. Germline assignment: CDR1 SGDLS and CDR2 YYNGEE. The CDR3 DNA sequence: TGTGCCAGCAGCGTGGCAGGGGGTAATTCACCCCTCCACTTT. Translating it yields CASSVAGGNSPLHF.

This clone came up a few times. The rearrangement uses TRBV10-3 and TRBJ2-7; 11 positions match TRBD2. The CDR3 is made up of 14 amino acids. CDR1 is ENHRY and CDR2 is SYGVKD in the germline V gene. V lost 6 bases, J lost 4 bases, and 5 bases stayed unmatched. CDR3 amino acids: CAIRDGTSGYEQYF. The CDR3 DNA reads as TGTGCCATCAGGGACGGGACTAGCGGTTACGAGCAGTACTTC.

V is TRBV4-3 and J is TRBJ2-1; 8 bases agree with TRBD2. The ends lost 3 bases at V and 3 bases at J; junction bases unmatched: 1. Germline lookup yields CDR1 LGHNA and CDR2 YSLEER. CDR3 length: 14 residues. This CDR3 reads CASSQRGDYNEQFF. The DNA for the CDR3 is TGCGCCAGCAGCCAGCGGGGGGACTACAATGAGCAGTTCTTC.

This clone was recorded once. The V and J genes are TRBV29-1 and TRBJ1-1; a weak D match, TRBD1 (5 bases). The ends were cut back, 7 bases at V and 0 bases at J, with 12 bases in the middle. Germline V gene lookup returns CDR1 SQVTM and CDR2 ANQGSEA. This CDR3 spans 13 amino acids. CDR3 nucleotide sequence: TGCAGCGCCGTAGGGGCGATGAACACTGAAGCTTTCTTT. It encodes CSAVGAMNTEAFF.

This clone has just one count. The genes are TRBV7-9 and TRBJ2-7; 8 positions agree with TRBD1. J lost 1 base, V lost 7 bases, and 9 bases had no gene match. Germline V gene sequence: CDR1 SEHNR, CDR2 FQNEAQ (reference sequence). The CDR3 has 15 residues. The CDR3 sequence is CASTRVTGGSYEQYF. The CDR3 coding sequence is TGTGCCAGCACCCGAGTCACAGGGGGGTCCTACGAGCAGTACTTC.

This clone was found once. The chain is built from TRBV4-3 and TRBJ2-3, with 8 bases identical to TRBD1. Per germline, CDR1 LGHNA and CDR2 YSLEER. The CDR3 is 19 residues long. J lost 2 bases, V lost 4 bases, and 17 bases had no gene match. Here the CDR3 DNA reads TGCGCCAGCAGCCCAACTGCTGATAAGACAGGGGCGTTCACAGATACGCAGTATTTT. Its translation: CASSPTADKTGAFTDTQYF.

As regards this clone: At one end the junction does not follow the germline gene, possibly because of a read error. The V gene is TRBV7-3, the J gene TRBJ2-3; D not certain. Germline V gives CDR1 SGHTA, CDR2 FQGTGA. The CDR3 is 11 residues long. The CDR3 bases are TGTGCCAGCAGCCTAACAGATACGCAGTATTTT. Encoded protein: CASSLTDTQYF. Complete variable domain (other parts from reference TRBV7-3 and TRBJ2-3): GAGVSQTPSNKVTEKGKYVELRCDPISGHTALYWYRQSLGQGPEFLIYFQGTGAADDSGLPNDRFFAVRPEGSVSTLKIQRTERGDSAVYLCASSLTDTQYFGPGTRLTVL.

Ten or more counts support this clone. The V and J genes are TRBV3-1 (or the pseudogene TRBV3-2) and TRBJ2-7; 8 nucleotides agree with TRBD1. Losses at the gene ends were 4 bases for V and 6 bases for J; bases not matched to a gene: 2. Germline-derived CDR1 and CDR2 are LGHDT and YNNKEL (reference sequence). CDR3 length: 12 amino acids. CDR3 amino acids: CASSLTGGEQYF. In DNA form, the CDR3 reads TGTGCCAGCAGCCTAACAGGGGGCGAGCAGTACTTC.

This clone was detected only once. The V gene is TRBV28, the J gene TRBJ1-5; D might be TRBD1 (6 bases). This CDR3 is 16 amino acids long. CDR1 is MDHEN and CDR2 is SYDVKM in the germline V gene. V gave up 5 bases and J gave up 2 bases, with 16 bases separating them. CDR3 sequence reads: CASSPPGTYGNQPQHF. The CDR3 region has the DNA TGTGCCAGCAGTCCCCCCGGGACATACGGCAATCAGCCCCAGCATTTT. Combining the CDR3 with reference TRBV28 and TRBJ1-5 gives the whole variable domain DVKVTQSSRYLVKRTGEKVFLECVQDMDHENMFWYRQDPGLGLRLIYFSYDVKMKEKGDIPEGYSVSREKKERFSLILESASTNQTSMYLCASSPPGTYGNQPQHFGDGTRLSIL.

This chain links TRBV30 with TRBJ1-3; D is unclear. The CDR3 spans 13 residues. Trimming removed 3 bases from V and 2 bases from J, with 8 bases in between. From germline, CDR1 is GTSNPN and CDR2 SVGIG (reference sequence). The CDR3 spells CAWSSGTGNTIYF. The CDR3 DNA reads TGTGCCTGGAGCTCGGGAACTGGAAACACCATATATTTT.

This clone was counted a few times. The chain employs TRBV24-1 and TRBJ2-1; 7 bases fit TRBD1. This CDR3 is built from 14 residues. Trimming cost V 1 base and J 8 bases; bases outside gene matches: 4. Germline V CDR1 and CDR2: KGHDR, SFDVKD. For the CDR3, the DNA is TGTGCCACCAGTGATTTAGACAGGGCGGATGAGCAGTTCTTC. As protein: CATSDLDRADEQFF.